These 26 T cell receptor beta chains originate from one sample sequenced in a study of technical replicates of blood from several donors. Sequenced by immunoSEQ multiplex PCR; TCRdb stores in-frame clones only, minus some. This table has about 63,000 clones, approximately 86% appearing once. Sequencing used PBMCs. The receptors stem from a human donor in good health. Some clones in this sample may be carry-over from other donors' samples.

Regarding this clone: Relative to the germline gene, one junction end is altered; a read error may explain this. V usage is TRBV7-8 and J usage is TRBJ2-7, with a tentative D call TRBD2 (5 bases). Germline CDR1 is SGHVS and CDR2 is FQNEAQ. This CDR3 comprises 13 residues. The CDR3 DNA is TGTGCCAGCAGCCCCCGGACTTCCTCCGAGCAGTACTTC. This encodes CASSPRTSSEQYF.

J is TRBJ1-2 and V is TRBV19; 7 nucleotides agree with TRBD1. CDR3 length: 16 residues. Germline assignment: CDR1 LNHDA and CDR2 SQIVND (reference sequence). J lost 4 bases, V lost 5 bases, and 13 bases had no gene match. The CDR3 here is CASSLLGQSMGYGYTF. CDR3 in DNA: TGTGCCAGTAGTCTCTTGGGACAGTCAATGGGCTATGGCTACACCTTC.

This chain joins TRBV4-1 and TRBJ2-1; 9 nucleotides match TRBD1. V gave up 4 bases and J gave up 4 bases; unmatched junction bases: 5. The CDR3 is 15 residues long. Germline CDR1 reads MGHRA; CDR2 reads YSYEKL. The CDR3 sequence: CASSPGGQGYNEQFF. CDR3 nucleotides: TGCGCCAGCAGCCCTGGGGGACAGGGTTACAATGAGCAGTTCTTC.

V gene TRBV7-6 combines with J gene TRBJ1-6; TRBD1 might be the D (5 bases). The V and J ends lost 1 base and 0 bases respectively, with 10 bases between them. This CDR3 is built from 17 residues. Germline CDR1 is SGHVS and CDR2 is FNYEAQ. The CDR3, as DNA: TGTGCCAGCAGCTTAGGGGGCTGGGGCTCCTATAATTCACCCCTCCACTTT. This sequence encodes CASSLGGWGSYNSPLHF.

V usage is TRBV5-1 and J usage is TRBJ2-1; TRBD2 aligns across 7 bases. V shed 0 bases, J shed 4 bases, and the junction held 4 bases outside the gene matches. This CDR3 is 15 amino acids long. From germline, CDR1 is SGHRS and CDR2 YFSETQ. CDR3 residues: CASSLVVGRYNEQFF. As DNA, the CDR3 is TGCGCCAGCAGCTTGGTAGTCGGGAGGTACAATGAGCAGTTCTTC.

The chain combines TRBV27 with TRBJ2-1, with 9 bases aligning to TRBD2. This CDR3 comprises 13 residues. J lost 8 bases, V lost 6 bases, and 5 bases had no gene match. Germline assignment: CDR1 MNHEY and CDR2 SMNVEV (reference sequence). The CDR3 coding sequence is TGTGCCAGCAGAAGGACTAGCGTTTATGAGCAGTTCTTC. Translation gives CASRRTSVYEQFF.

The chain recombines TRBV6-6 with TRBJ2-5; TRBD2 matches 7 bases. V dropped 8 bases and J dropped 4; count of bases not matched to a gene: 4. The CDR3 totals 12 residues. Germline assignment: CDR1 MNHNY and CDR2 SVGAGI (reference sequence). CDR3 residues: CASSSGGETQYF. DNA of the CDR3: TGTGCCAGCTCTTCGGGAGGAGAGACCCAGTACTTC.

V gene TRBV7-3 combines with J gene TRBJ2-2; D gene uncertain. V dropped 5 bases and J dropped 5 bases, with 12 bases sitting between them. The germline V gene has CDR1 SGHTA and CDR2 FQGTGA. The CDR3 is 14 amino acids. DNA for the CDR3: TGTGCCAGCAGCCCCCTCAGTACGACCGGGGAGCTGTTTTTT. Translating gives CASSPLSTTGELFF.

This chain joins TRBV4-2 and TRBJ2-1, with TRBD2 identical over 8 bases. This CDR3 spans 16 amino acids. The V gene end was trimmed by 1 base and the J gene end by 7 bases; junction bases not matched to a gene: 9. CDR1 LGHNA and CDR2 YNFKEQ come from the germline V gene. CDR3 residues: CASSQVGRAPSNEQFF. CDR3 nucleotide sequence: TGTGCCAGCAGCCAAGTCGGGAGGGCCCCTTCAAATGAGCAGTTCTTC.

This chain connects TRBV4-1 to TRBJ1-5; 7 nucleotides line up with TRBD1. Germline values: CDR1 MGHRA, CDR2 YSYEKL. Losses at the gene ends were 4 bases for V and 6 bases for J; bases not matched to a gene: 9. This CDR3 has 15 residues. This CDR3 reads CASSPTQGVAQPQHF. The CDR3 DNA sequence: TGCGCCAGCAGCCCAACCCAGGGGGTGGCTCAGCCCCAGCATTTT.

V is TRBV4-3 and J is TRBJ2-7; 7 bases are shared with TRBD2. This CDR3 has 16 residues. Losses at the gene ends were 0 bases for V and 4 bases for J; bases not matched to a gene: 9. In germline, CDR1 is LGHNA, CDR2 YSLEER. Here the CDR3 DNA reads TGCGCCAGCAGCCAAGATCTAGGCGGGAGTGTTTACGAGCAGTACTTC. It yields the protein CASSQDLGGSVYEQYF.

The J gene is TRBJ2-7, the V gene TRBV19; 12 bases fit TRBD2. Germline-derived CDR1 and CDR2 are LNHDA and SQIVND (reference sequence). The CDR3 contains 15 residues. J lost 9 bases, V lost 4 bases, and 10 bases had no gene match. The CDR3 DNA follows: TGTGCCAGTAGTACCAACGGACTAGCGGGAATCCCGCAGTACTTC. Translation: CASSTNGLAGIPQYF.

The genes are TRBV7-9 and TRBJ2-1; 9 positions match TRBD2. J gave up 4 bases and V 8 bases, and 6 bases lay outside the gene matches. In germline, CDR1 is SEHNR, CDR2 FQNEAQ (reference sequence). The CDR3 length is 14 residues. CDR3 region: CASAAGGNYNEQFF. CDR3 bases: TGTGCCAGCGCGGCGGGAGGGAATTACAATGAGCAGTTCTTC.

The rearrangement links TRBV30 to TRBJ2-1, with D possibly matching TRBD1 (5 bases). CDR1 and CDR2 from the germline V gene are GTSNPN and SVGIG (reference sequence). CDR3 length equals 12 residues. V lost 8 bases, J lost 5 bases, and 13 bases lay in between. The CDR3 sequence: CAGWTHHNEQFF. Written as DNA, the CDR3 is TGTGCCGGGTGGACACACCACAATGAGCAGTTCTTC.

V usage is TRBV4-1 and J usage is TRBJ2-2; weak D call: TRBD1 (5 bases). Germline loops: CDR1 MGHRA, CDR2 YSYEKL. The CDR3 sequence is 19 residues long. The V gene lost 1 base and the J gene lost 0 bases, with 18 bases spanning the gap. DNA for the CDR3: TGCGCCAGCAGCCAAGTTCCCTCCGGACAAAAAGCGAACACCGGGGAGCTGTTTTTT. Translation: CASSQVPSGQKANTGELFF.

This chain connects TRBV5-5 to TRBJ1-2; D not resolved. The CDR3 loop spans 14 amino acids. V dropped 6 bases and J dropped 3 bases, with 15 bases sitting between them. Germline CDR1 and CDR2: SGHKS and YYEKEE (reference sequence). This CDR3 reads CASTHGGVDYGYTF. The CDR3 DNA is TGTGCCAGCACCCATGGCGGGGTCGACTATGGCTACACCTTC.

This CDR3 reads CASSLFRDSLIGYTF. CDR3 sequence (DNA): TGCGCCAGCAGCTTGTTCAGGGACAGCCTAATTGGCTACACCTTC. The chain uses TRBV5-1 and TRBJ1-2; 7 bases map to TRBD1. CDR3 length equals 15 residues. CDR1 and CDR2 from the germline V gene are SGHRS and YFSETQ. The ends lost 1 base at V and 7 bases at J; junction bases unmatched: 10.

CDR3 sequence (DNA): TGTGCCAGCAGCTTAGAGGGGGGACAGGCCAACTATGGCTACACCTTC. Protein: CASSLEGGQANYGYTF. The chain couples TRBV7-9 to TRBJ1-2, with 8 positions matching TRBD1. The CDR3 is made up of 16 amino acids. Germline CDR1 reads SEHNR; CDR2 reads FQNEAQ (reference sequence). V lost 1 base and J lost 2; bases outside the gene matches: 6.

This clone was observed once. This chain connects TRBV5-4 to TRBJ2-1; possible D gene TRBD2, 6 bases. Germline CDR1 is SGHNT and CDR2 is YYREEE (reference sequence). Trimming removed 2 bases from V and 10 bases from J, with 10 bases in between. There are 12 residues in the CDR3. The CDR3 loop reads CASSFGSGEQFF. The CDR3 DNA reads TGTGCCAGCAGCTTCGGGAGCGGGGAGCAGTTCTTC.

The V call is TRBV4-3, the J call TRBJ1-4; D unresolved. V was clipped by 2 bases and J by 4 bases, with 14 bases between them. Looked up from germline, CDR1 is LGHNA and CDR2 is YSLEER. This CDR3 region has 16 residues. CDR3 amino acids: CASSQSTNYYNEKLFF. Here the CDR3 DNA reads TGCGCCAGCAGCCAATCAACAAACTACTATAATGAAAAACTGTTTTTT.

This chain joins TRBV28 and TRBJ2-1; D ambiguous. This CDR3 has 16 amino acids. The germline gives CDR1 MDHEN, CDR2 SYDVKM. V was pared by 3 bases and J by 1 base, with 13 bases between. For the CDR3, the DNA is TGTGCCAGCAGTTTGGCCGAGTACGGGTCCTACAATGAGCAGTTCTTC. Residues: CASSLAEYGSYNEQFF.

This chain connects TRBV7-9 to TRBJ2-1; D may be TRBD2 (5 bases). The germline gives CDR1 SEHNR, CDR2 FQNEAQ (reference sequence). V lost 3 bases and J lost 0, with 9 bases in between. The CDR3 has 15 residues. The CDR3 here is CASSLSSGSYNEQFF. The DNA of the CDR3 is TGTGCCAGCAGCTTGTCAAGCGGCTCCTACAATGAGCAGTTCTTC.

The CDR3 protein is CASSLAAGGHTDTQYF. The CDR3 coding sequence is TGTGCCAGCAGCTTAGCTGCGGGGGGGCACACAGATACGCAGTATTTT. J is TRBJ2-3 and V is TRBV7-6, with 9 nucleotides matching TRBD2. The V gene's germline CDR1 is SGHVS and CDR2 FNYEAQ. Losses at the gene ends were 0 bases for V and 2 bases for J; bases not matched to a gene: 3. This CDR3 has 16 residues.

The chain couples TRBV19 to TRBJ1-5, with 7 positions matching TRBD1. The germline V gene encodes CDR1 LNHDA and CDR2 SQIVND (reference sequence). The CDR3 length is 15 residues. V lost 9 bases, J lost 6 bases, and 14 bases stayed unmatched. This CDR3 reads CASTLSGTAFQPQHF. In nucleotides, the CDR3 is TGTGCCAGCACACTGTCCGGGACAGCATTTCAGCCCCAGCATTTT.

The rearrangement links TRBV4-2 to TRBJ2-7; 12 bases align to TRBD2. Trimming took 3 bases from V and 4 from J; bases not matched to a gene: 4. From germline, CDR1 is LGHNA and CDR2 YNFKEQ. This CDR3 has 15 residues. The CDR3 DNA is TGTGCCAGCAGCCAGCTAGCGGGAGGGCCGTACGAGCAGTACTTC. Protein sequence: CASSQLAGGPYEQYF.

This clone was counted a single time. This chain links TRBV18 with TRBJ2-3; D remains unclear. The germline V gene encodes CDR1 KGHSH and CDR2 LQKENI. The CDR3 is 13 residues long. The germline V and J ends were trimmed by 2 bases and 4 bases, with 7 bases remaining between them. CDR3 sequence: CASSPIQADTQYF. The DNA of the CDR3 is TGTGCCAGCTCACCAATCCAGGCAGATACGCAGTATTTT.